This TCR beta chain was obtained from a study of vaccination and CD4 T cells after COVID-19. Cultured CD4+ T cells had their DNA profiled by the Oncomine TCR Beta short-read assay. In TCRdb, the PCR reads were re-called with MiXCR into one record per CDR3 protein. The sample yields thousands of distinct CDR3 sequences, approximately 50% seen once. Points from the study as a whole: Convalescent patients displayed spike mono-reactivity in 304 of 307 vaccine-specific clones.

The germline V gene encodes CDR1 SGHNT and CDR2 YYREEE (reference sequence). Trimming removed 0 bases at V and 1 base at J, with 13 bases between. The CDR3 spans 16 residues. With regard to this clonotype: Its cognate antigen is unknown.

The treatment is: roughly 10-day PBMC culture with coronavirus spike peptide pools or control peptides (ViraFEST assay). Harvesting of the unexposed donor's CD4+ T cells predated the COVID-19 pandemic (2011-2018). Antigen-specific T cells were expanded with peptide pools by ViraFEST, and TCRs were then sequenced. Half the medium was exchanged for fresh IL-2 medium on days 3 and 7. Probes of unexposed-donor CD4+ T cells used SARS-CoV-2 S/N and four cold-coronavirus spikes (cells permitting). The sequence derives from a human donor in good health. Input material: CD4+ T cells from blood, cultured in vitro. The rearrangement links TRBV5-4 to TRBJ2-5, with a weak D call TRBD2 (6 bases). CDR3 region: CASSLEILGGQETQYF. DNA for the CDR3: TGTGCCAGCAGCTTGGAGATCCTCGGGGGCCAAGAGACCCAGTACTTC.